This is a list of T cell receptor beta chains from one sample in a study of regulatory T cells in long-lasting Graves disease. Each CDR3 protein is one row after TCRdb ran MiXCR on the multiplex PCR reads. In the table there are a few hundred thousand distinct CDR3 sequences, about 14% of which are singletons. This sample also belongs to another study, concerning T cells in Graves' hyperthyroidism and ophthalmopathy.

The input for sequencing was peripheral blood mononuclear cells (PBMCs), taken at new diagnosis, from a patient treated with antithyroid drugs. These receptor sequences come from a man aged 30-40 years with Graves disease. Both conserved end residues are part of each CDR3. The order of the fields is J gene, V gene, clone size, D gene, CDR3 protein, CDR3 DNA. D genes are given only for firm matches. The size field is filled for only some rows; it gives once, few, many or a size class.

j_gene: TRBJ2-5; v_gene: TRBV14; abundance: many; d_gene: -; CDR3aa: CASSPANRETQYF; CDR3nt: TGTGCCAGCAGCCCCGCGAATCGTGAGACCCAGTACTTC
j_gene: TRBJ2-7; v_gene: TRBV2; abundance: many; d_gene: TRBD1; CDR3aa: CASSDRGRGSYEQYF; CDR3nt: TGTGCCAGCAGCGACAGGGGACGGGGCTCCTACGAGCAGTACTTC
j_gene: TRBJ2-7; v_gene: TRBV6-2/TRBV6-3; abundance: many; d_gene: -; CDR3aa: CASSEGQYEQYF; CDR3nt: TGTGCCAGCAGTGAAGGACAGTACGAGCAGTACTTC
j_gene: TRBJ2-7; v_gene: TRBV29-1; abundance: many; d_gene: -; CDR3aa: CSVRDMTAYEQYF; CDR3nt: TGCAGCGTTCGAGATATGACCGCCTACGAGCAGTACTTC
j_gene: TRBJ1-2; v_gene: TRBV7-9; abundance: many; d_gene: TRBD1; CDR3aa: CASSLEDRVGGYTF; CDR3nt: TGTGCCAGCAGCTTAGAGGACAGGGTTGGTGGCTACACCTTC
j_gene: TRBJ1-1; v_gene: TRBV12-3/TRBV12-4; abundance: many; d_gene: -; CDR3aa: CASSPPAMSEAFF; CDR3nt: TGTGCCAGCAGTCCCCCGGCAATGTCTGAAGCTTTCTTT
j_gene: TRBJ2-1; v_gene: TRBV20-1; abundance: many; d_gene: TRBD2; CDR3aa: CSARPAGTGRNEQFF; CDR3nt: TGCAGTGCCAGACCAGCGGGAACGGGGCGCAATGAGCAGTTCTTC
j_gene: TRBJ2-1; v_gene: TRBV29-1; abundance: many; d_gene: -; CDR3aa: CSAEGGPRNEQFF; CDR3nt: TGCAGCGCCGAGGGCGGCCCCCGCAATGAGCAGTTCTTC
j_gene: TRBJ1-5; v_gene: TRBV6-1; abundance: many; d_gene: -; CDR3aa: CASSDGGQPQHF; CDR3nt: TGTGCCAGCAGTGACGGGGGTCAGCCCCAGCATTTT
j_gene: TRBJ2-7; v_gene: TRBV12-3/TRBV12-4; abundance: many; d_gene: -; CDR3aa: CASSPSRRGLGEQYF; CDR3nt: TGTGCCAGCAGCCCCTCCAGGAGGGGGCTCGGCGAGCAGTACTTC
j_gene: TRBJ2-1; v_gene: TRBV9; abundance: -; d_gene: TRBD2; CDR3aa: CASSPSTSGSVNEQFF; CDR3nt: TGTGCCAGCAGCCCATCGACTAGCGGGAGTGTAAATGAGCAGTTCTTC
j_gene: TRBJ1-1; v_gene: TRBV20-1; abundance: few; d_gene: -; CDR3aa: CSAQGNTEAFF; CDR3nt: TGCAGTGCCCAGGGGAACACTGAAGCTTTCTTT
j_gene: TRBJ1-3; v_gene: TRBV7-3; abundance: few; d_gene: TRBD1; CDR3aa: CASSFGDRAGNTIYF; CDR3nt: TGTGCCAGCAGCTTTGGAGACAGGGCTGGAAACACCATATATTTT
j_gene: TRBJ1-1; v_gene: TRBV12-3/TRBV12-4; abundance: many; d_gene: -; CDR3aa: CASQLGTETLNTEAFF; CDR3nt: TGTGCCAGCCAATTGGGGACGGAGACTCTGAACACTGAAGCTTTCTTT
j_gene: TRBJ2-3; v_gene: TRBV19; abundance: few; d_gene: TRBD1; CDR3aa: CASSPGQYTQYF; CDR3nt: TGTGCCAGTAGCCCGGGACAGTATACGCAGTATTTT
j_gene: TRBJ1-2; v_gene: TRBV2; abundance: many; d_gene: TRBD1; CDR3aa: CASSDGQGGGYTF; CDR3nt: TGTGCCAGCAGTGACGGACAGGGTGGAGGCTACACCTTC
j_gene: TRBJ2-7; v_gene: TRBV13; abundance: many; d_gene: -; CDR3aa: CASSLSDSIFEQYF; CDR3nt: TGTGCCAGCAGCTTAAGTGACTCCATCTTCGAGCAGTACTTC
j_gene: TRBJ2-5; v_gene: TRBV10-3; abundance: many; d_gene: TRBD2; CDR3aa: CAISRLALGQETQYF; CDR3nt: TGTGCCATCAGCAGACTAGCGCTTGGTCAAGAGACCCAGTACTTC
j_gene: TRBJ2-7; v_gene: TRBV14; abundance: few; d_gene: -; CDR3aa: CASSRAPQHSYEQYF; CDR3nt: TGTGCCAGCAGCAGGGCCCCCCAACATTCCTACGAGCAGTACTTC
j_gene: TRBJ2-4; v_gene: TRBV3-1; abundance: -; d_gene: TRBD2; CDR3aa: CASSQSGLADGKNIQYF; CDR3nt: TGTGCCAGCAGCCAATCTGGACTAGCGGATGGCAAAAACATTCAGTACTTC
j_gene: TRBJ2-5; v_gene: TRBV30; abundance: many; d_gene: -; CDR3aa: CAWSVMPVGETQYF; CDR3nt: TGTGCCTGGAGTGTAATGCCTGTTGGAGAGACCCAGTACTTC
j_gene: TRBJ1-3; v_gene: TRBV7-9; abundance: few; d_gene: -; CDR3aa: CASSLLLGNTIYF; CDR3nt: TGTGCCAGCAGTTTGTTACTGGGAAACACCATATATTTT
j_gene: TRBJ2-1; v_gene: TRBV7-9; abundance: many; d_gene: -; CDR3aa: CASSSLRGGGHNEQFF; CDR3nt: TGTGCCAGCAGCTCCTTGAGGGGGGGTGGACACAATGAGCAGTTCTTC
j_gene: TRBJ1-5; v_gene: TRBV28; abundance: many; d_gene: -; CDR3aa: CASSGLDQPQHF; CDR3nt: TGTGCCAGCTCCGGGCTGGATCAGCCCCAGCATTTT
j_gene: TRBJ2-7; v_gene: TRBV12-3/TRBV12-4; abundance: many; d_gene: -; CDR3aa: CASSFGPLPYEQYF; CDR3nt: TGTGCCAGCAGTTTCGGCCCGCTCCCCTACGAGCAGTACTTC
j_gene: TRBJ2-7; v_gene: TRBV9; abundance: many; d_gene: -; CDR3aa: CASSVEGGADEQYF; CDR3nt: TGTGCCAGCAGCGTCGAGGGGGGTGCGGACGAGCAGTACTTC
j_gene: TRBJ2-3; v_gene: TRBV29-1; abundance: many; d_gene: -; CDR3aa: CSVEGGSTDTQYF; CDR3nt: TGCAGCGTTGAAGGCGGGTCCACAGATACGCAGTATTTT
j_gene: TRBJ1-1; v_gene: TRBV9; abundance: medium-sized; d_gene: -; CDR3aa: CASSESGNRLEAFF; CDR3nt: TGTGCCAGCAGCGAAAGCGGAAACCGACTTGAAGCTTTCTTT
j_gene: TRBJ2-1; v_gene: TRBV5-1; abundance: -; d_gene: -; CDR3aa: CASSFADLDEQFF; CDR3nt: TGCGCCAGCAGCTTCGCGGACTTGGATGAGCAGTTCTTC
j_gene: TRBJ2-3; v_gene: TRBV11-2; abundance: many; d_gene: TRBD2; CDR3aa: CASRRGAGGPDTQYF; CDR3nt: TGTGCCAGCAGAAGGGGAGCGGGAGGGCCGGATACGCAGTATTTT
j_gene: TRBJ1-1; v_gene: TRBV5-1; abundance: -; d_gene: -; CDR3aa: CASSFAGYTEAFF; CDR3nt: TGCGCCAGCAGCTTTGCGGGTTACACTGAAGCTTTCTTT
j_gene: TRBJ2-1; v_gene: TRBV14; abundance: few; d_gene: -; CDR3aa: CASSRKLGSSYNEQFF; CDR3nt: TGTGCCAGCAGCCGTAAGCTAGGGAGCTCCTACAATGAGCAGTTCTTC
j_gene: TRBJ1-2; v_gene: TRBV18; abundance: many; d_gene: TRBD1; CDR3aa: CASSPGGGWGYTF; CDR3nt: TGTGCCAGCTCACCTGGAGGGGGCTGGGGCTACACCTTC
j_gene: TRBJ2-7; v_gene: TRBV20-1; abundance: few; d_gene: -; CDR3aa: CSGGAGLDEQYF; CDR3nt: TGCAGTGGGGGGGCCGGGTTAGACGAGCAGTACTTC
j_gene: TRBJ1-2; v_gene: TRBV11-2; abundance: many; d_gene: TRBD1; CDR3aa: CASSPSPGTGSLHGYTF; CDR3nt: TGTGCCAGCAGCCCTAGCCCCGGGACAGGGTCGTTACATGGCTACACCTTC
j_gene: TRBJ2-7; v_gene: TRBV28; abundance: many; d_gene: TRBD2; CDR3aa: CASSYVGTSGLSYEQYF; CDR3nt: TGTGCCAGCAGCTACGTCGGGACTAGCGGGCTCTCCTACGAGCAGTACTTC
j_gene: TRBJ1-5; v_gene: TRBV5-1; abundance: many; d_gene: -; CDR3aa: CASSREGVGNQPQHF; CDR3nt: TGCGCCAGCAGCCGGGAGGGGGTCGGCAATCAGCCCCAGCATTTT
j_gene: TRBJ2-5; v_gene: TRBV18; abundance: once; d_gene: -; CDR3aa: CASSPYGSGETQYF; CDR3nt: TGTGCCAGCTCACCGTACGGGTCCGGGGAGACCCAGTACTTC
j_gene: TRBJ2-2; v_gene: TRBV6-4; abundance: -; d_gene: -; CDR3aa: CASSDSRVNTGELFF; CDR3nt: TGTGCCAGCAGTGACTCCAGGGTTAACACCGGGGAGCTGTTTTTT
j_gene: TRBJ2-1; v_gene: TRBV7-9; abundance: once; d_gene: -; CDR3aa: CASSLERGTAGFF; CDR3nt: TGTGCCAGCAGCTTAGAAAGGGGGACAGCGGGATTCTTC
j_gene: TRBJ2-1; v_gene: TRBV29-1; abundance: few; d_gene: TRBD2; CDR3aa: CSVAGTSSYNEQFF; CDR3nt: TGCAGCGTTGCCGGGACTAGCTCCTACAATGAGCAGTTCTTC
j_gene: TRBJ2-1; v_gene: TRBV7-8; abundance: few; d_gene: -; CDR3aa: CASSASVFRSYNEQFF; CDR3nt: TGTGCCAGCAGCGCGTCGGTCTTCCGCTCCTACAATGAGCAGTTCTTC
j_gene: TRBJ1-5; v_gene: TRBV3-1; abundance: many; d_gene: -; CDR3aa: CASSQERGRGVNQPQHF; CDR3nt: TGTGCCAGCAGCCAAGAGCGGGGTAGGGGGGTTAATCAGCCCCAGCATTTT